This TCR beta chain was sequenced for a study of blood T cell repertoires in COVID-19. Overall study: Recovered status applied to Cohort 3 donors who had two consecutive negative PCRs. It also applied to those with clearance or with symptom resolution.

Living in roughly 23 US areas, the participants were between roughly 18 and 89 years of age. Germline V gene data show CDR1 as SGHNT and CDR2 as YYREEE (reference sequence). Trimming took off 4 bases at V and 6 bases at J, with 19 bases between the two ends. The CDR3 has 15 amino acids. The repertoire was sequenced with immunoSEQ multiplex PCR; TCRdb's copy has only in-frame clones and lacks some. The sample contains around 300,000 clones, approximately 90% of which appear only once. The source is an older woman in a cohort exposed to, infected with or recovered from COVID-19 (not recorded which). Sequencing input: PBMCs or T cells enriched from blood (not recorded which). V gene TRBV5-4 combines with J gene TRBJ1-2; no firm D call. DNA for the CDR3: TGTGCCAGCAGCCCCCCCCGGGGAAGAGAAAATGGCTACACCTTC. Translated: CASSPPRGRENGYTF.